This TCR beta chain was obtained from a study of post-analysis software for immune sequencing data. Study as a whole: Disease trajectories encompassed relapsing-remitting, secondary progressive and progressive-relapsing multiple sclerosis. Whole-study findings and limits: Four or five TRBV segments were more frequent in patients than controls; TRBV5-6, TRBV5-1 and TRBV20-1 belonged to this group.

This clonotype was seen more than once but under ten times. Antigen unknown. V lost 0 bases, J lost 1 base, and 8 bases stayed unmatched. The germline CDR1 and CDR2 sequences are LNHNV and YYDKDF (reference sequence). The CDR3 sequence is 21 residues long. Unique molecular identifiers tagged the TCR beta cDNA libraries. TCRdb ran MiXCR on the PCR reads and lists one entry per CDR3 protein. Seen here are 820,000 or so distinct CDR3 sequences, approximately 53% observed once, and the top ten hold around 4.5%. The rearrangement uses TRBV15 and TRBJ2-6; 14 bases are shared with TRBD2. The receptor comes from a girl between 10 and 17 years old with multiple sclerosis. The sample taken for sequencing was blood. CDR3 nucleotides: TGTGCCACCAGCAGAGATCCCTGGGGGACTAGCGGGAGTTCTGGGGCCAACGTCCTGACTTTC. This sequence encodes CATSRDPWGTSGSSGANVLTF.